This T cell receptor (beta chain) originates from a study of cytomegalovirus exposure and HLA in healthy donors (dated by TCRdb to 2016 to 2017). Turning to the overall study: In an earlier analysis of approximately 640 of the donors, about 260 Gb of sequence data and 117 million unique TCR beta sequences from 150 million to 200 million T cells were reported. An early release that covered approximately 600 HLA-typed donors contained around 330 gigabases of sequencing data and tens of millions of unique TCR sequences. Of the approximately 400 genotyped donors, approximately 80% fell in the genetic ancestry cluster associated with self-reported Caucasian donors. The study aimed to test whether cataloging public T cell receptors could reveal signatures of past pathogen exposure. The study used immunosequencing to profile the T cell repertoires of 666 subjects and linked those repertoires to cytomegalovirus serostatus. Along with the 666-subject first cohort, a separate validation cohort of over a hundred different subjects was used. High-throughput TCR immunosequencing, statistical association of individual TCRs with disease status, and machine learning were combined to predict cytomegalovirus infection status. To study patterns of TCR occurrence, a later analysis re-analyzed previously published TCR beta repertoires from around 670 donors and added high-resolution HLA genotyping. Rather than using new phenotypic data, the later analysis identified candidate immune exposures from TCR beta sequences and from how often those sequences occurred across donors. In an earlier analysis of 587 of the donors, high-throughput TCR beta sequencing was used to judge whether each TCR beta V gene segment behaved as functional or pseudogenic. Alongside the repertoire data, information on donor age, sex, ethnicity and CMV serostatus was compiled. Genome-wide SNP genotypes for about three fifths of the roughly 700 donors were used in a later genetic analysis, which treated that subset as a discovery cohort. Every discovery cohort repertoire had been produced on one sequencing platform. Class I and class II HLA loci were covered by the typing at four-digit resolution. The number of donors typed differed by locus, with 629-630 for A, B, C, DRB1 and DQB1, about 500 for DQA1, over 600 for DPA1, and 400 to 490 for DPB1. Four to six DR-DQ haplotypes were handled as single units for association and clustering, since linkage in the cohort was strong. Among 398 genotyped donors of the cohort, an average of about 240,000 unique TCR beta nucleotide sequences were sequenced per donor, around 18% of them non-productive. What the authors observed across the whole study: HLA typing was unavailable for some donors at each locus, so association tests used only the typed subset. A further reported finding was that TCR beta sequences accurately predicted the HLA-A and HLA-B alleles for most subjects in the first cohort. Most TCR sequences were observed very rarely across donors, whereas some public TCRs were present in many individuals. According to a later analysis, most CMV-associated TCR beta chains appeared to be HLA-restricted, and the HLA associations seemed to be driven largely by CMV exposure. The classifier was reported to diagnose cytomegalovirus status with high specificity and sensitivity in both the original cohort and the validation cohort. At a false discovery rate of 0.05, a later analysis linked 16,951 TCR beta sequences to specific HLA alleles. CMV serostatus was the only immune exposure information available for the cohort. Because the 87-base-pair reads could not distinguish some IMGT-functional V segments, including TRBV6-2 and TRBV6-3, those segments were excluded. Correlated functional status among segregating V segments might be attributable to linkage disequilibrium, but an unknown experimental factor could not be ruled out. In a later analysis, the rate of TCR association differed among HLA loci, with DRB1 alleles having the most associated TCRs and HLA-C alleles having the fewest. In a later genetic analysis, fewer N-insertions in productive TCRs were reported among donors in an Asian-associated ancestry cluster than the roughly 700-donor mean. A later analysis reported that several top co-occurrence clusters appeared linked to parvovirus B19, influenza, CMV and Epstein-Barr virus. In vitro tests confirmed that a few of the cytomegalovirus-associated TCR beta chains recognize cytomegalovirus antigens. The earlier analysis of 587 of the donors excluded some 15 rarely observed V segments, including chromosome 9 orphons, because counts were too low. The study gave a list of some 150 TCR beta chains associated with cytomegalovirus. Sequencing depth was assumed to be roughly uniform across donors in the presence/absence analyses, though that assumption may not hold. This cohort had only TCR beta chains sequenced, and the lack of alpha or paired-chain data limited which features could be detected. A cluster of highly shared sequence variants was judged likely to represent a technical artifact of the sequencing pipeline. Broadly in line with IMGT annotations, most TCR beta V segments showed up in productive rearrangements about 87% or about 30% of the time in an earlier analysis of several hundred of the donors. In a later analysis, HLA-associated TCR beta chains were found to be more clonally expanded and to have lower generation probabilities than equally common non-associated chains. A later genetic analysis associated a missense DCLRE1C variant with V-gene and J-gene trimming of TCR beta chains, and an independent cohort replicated the association. The authors suggested that the approach could potentially be extended to other disease states and immunological phenotypes. When HLA alleles, especially DR and DQ, strongly co-occurred, TCR associations were difficult to assign to individual alleles.

Taken from the germline V gene, the CDR1 and CDR2 loops are MDHEN and SYDVKM. The CDR3 goes from the cysteine to the phenylalanine over 14 residues. Of the read, only the CDR3 DNA is kept; its 42 bases are in frame from base 1. After removal of 5 bases from V and 6 bases from J, the junction retains 8 bases not matched to a gene. In total, approximately 690 healthy bone marrow donors made up the cohort. All cohort members were sampled while nominally healthy, although unrecorded immune exposures were likely present. The donor was CMV seronegative and was included in the group of several hundred seronegative cohort members. A peripheral blood sample was provided by each donor, and peripheral blood mononuclear cells were used for TCR beta sequencing. Genomic DNA extraction from the blood cell samples was performed with the Qiagen DNeasy Blood Extraction Kit. Library generation was performed with the immunoSEQ multiplex PCR assay. For the multiplex PCR, a mixture combining 60 forward primers for TCR Vbeta segments and 13 reverse primers for TCR Jbeta segments was used. A multiplex PCR assay on genomic DNA amplified the CDR3 region of rearranged TCR beta genes. The Illumina HiSeq System was used to sequence the amplified TCR beta libraries as 87-base-pair reads. The original methods were these. In a later analysis, about 80 million unique TCR beta chains were counted across the approximately 670 repertoires, and roughly 10 million of these chains were shared by at least two donors. To remove PCR and sequencing errors, raw reads were error-corrected and collapsed into unique sequences using a nearest-neighbor algorithm that merged closely related sequences. Alignment of CDR3 sequences to IMGT reference sequences was used to assign V, D and J gene segments. Each retained sequence needed at least a six-nucleotide match to both a V gene segment and a J gene segment. A rearrangement was called productive if the CDR3 had no stop codons and remained in frame with V and J, and every other rearrangement was called non-productive. Following IMGT convention, CDR3 was defined as the stretch from the second conserved V-encoded cysteine up to the conserved J-encoded phenylalanine. The earlier analysis of roughly 590 of the donors excluded any sequence lacking an unambiguous match to a single V gene segment. An earlier analysis of a few hundred of the donors called V segments functional above 56.7% productive rearrangements and segregating when the between-donor standard deviation exceeded 5%. A statistical classification framework was developed to diagnose cytomegalovirus status using the catalog of TCR beta chain sequences. In a later analysis, TCR nucleotide sequences were compared against IMGT/GENE-DB human TR gene sequences so that V and J genes could be assigned. A later analysis assigned CDR3 sequences and most-parsimonious VDJ recombination scenarios with the TCRdist pipeline. A later analysis defined each TCR beta chain by its CDR3 amino acid sequence plus V-gene family, and excluded reads lacking a unique V-gene family. A later analysis removed several hundred highly shared, low-generation-probability nucleotide sequences to deal with suspected cross-contamination and a sequencing artifact. For each public chain, a later analysis derived a clonal expansion index from normalized ranks of inferred template counts within each repertoire. Generation probabilities in a later analysis came from a VDJ recombination model fitted to out-of-frame rearrangements, and those results were checked against IGoR. In a later analysis, hypergeometric tests were used to score TCR-TCR, TCR-HLA and TCR-CMV co-occurrence, with a repertoire-size bias correction applied to TCR pairs. To estimate false discovery rates, a later analysis permuted the HLA or CMV assignments 20 times. In a later analysis, co-occurring TCRs were grouped using DBSCAN, with TCRdist sequence similarity added in when clustering inside HLA-allele-positive subsets. For co-occurrence clustering, repertoires with fewer than 30,000 or more than 120,000 public chains were excluded, along with 4 to 6 repertoires with anomalous nucleotide sharing. Held by TCRdb, this immuneACCESS table contains in-frame sequences only and omits some clones. Under half of the omission traces to an unresolved V gene where checked; the cause of the rest is unknown. V and J calls and clone size are copied from that table; D and trimming were computed from the DNA. A total of some 190,000 clones appear in this sample, approximately 80% of them only once. The leading ten clones occupy 2.4% of the sample.

Concerning this clone itself: Its antigen is still unknown. No qualities accompany the bases; no much larger clone lies one base away.

Sequenced sample: PBMCs. This TCR was recovered from a male donor in good health and CMV-seronegative. Recombination joined TRBV28 with TRBJ2-3, with 7 bases aligning to TRBD1. The CDR3 reads CASSQTGLTDTQYF. The nucleotides are TGTGCCAGCAGTCAGACAGGGCTCACCGATACGCAGTATTTT. The reference TRBV28 and TRBJ2-3 proteins fill in what lies around the CDR3, so the full variable domain reads DVKVTQSSRYLVKRTGEKVFLECVQDMDHENMFWYRQDPGLGLRLIYFSYDVKMKEKGDIPEGYSVSREKKERFSLILESASTNQTSMYLCASSQTGLTDTQYFGPGTRLTVL.